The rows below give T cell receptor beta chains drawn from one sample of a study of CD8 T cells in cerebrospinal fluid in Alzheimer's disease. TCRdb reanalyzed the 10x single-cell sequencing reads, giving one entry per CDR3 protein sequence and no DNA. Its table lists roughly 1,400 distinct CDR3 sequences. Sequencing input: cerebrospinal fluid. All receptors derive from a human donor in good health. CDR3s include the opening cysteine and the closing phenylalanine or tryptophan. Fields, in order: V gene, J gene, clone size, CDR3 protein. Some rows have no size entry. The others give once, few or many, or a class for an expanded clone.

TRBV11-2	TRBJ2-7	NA	CASSPGQGGSYEQYF
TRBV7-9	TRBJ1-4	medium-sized	CASSLDAINEKLFF
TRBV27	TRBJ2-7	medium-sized	CASSLGTGPYEQYF
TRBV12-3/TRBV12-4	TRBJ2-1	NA	CASSFTDRGHEQFF
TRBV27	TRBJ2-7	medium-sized	CASSVRGTAGPEQYF
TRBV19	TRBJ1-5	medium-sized	CASSPRRDQPQHF
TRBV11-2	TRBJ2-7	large	CASSPGLPRLNEQYF
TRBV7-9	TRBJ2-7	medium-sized	CASSPRTGGSYEQYF
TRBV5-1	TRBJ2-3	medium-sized	CAASDLSGPDTQYF
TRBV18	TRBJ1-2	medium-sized	CASSLGHPKDYGYTF
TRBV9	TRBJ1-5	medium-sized	CASSVEPGQGNQPQHF
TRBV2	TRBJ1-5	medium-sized	CASSLPSNQPQHF
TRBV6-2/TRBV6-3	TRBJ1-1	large	CASSYLGMNTEAFF
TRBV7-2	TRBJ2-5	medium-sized	CASSSRTGGFSMAQYF
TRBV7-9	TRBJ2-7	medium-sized	CASSPYGREGYF
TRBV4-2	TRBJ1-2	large	CASSQDPNPGQGPGYTF
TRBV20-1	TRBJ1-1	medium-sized	CSAAEPGAITEAFF
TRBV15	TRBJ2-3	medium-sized	CATSRASTDTQYF
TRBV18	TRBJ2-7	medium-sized	CASSPTDYEQYF
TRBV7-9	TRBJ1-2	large	CASSWRDGYTF
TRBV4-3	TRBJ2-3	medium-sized	CASSLTLTRGSDTQYF
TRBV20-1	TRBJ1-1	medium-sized	CSASPPGVRGNTEAFF
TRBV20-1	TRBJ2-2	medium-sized	CSAAHRTGGSVGELFF
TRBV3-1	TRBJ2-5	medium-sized	CASSQGRFGTGGQETQYF
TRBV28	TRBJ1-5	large	CASSVLDGNNQPQHF
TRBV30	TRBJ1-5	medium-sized	CAWSAPGGNQPQHF
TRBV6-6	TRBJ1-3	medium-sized	CASSALGWDTIYF
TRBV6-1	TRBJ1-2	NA	CASSDMVQGLGYGYTF